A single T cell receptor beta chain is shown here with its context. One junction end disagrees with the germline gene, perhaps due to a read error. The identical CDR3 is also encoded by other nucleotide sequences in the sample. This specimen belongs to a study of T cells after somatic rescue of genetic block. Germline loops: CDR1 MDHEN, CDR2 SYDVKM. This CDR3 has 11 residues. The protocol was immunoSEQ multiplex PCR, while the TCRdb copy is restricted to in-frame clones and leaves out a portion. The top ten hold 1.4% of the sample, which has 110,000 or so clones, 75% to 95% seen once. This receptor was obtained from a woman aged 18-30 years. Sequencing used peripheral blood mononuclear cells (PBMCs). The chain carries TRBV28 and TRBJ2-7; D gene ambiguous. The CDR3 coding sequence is TGTGCCAGCAGTCTCACGTACGAGCAATACTTC. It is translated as CASSLTYEQYF. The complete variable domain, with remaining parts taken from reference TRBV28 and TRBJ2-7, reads DVKVTQSSRYLVKRTGEKVFLECVQDMDHENMFWYRQDPGLGLRLIYFSYDVKMKEKGDIPEGYSVSREKKERFSLILESASTNQTSMYLCASSLTYEQYFGPGTRLTVT.